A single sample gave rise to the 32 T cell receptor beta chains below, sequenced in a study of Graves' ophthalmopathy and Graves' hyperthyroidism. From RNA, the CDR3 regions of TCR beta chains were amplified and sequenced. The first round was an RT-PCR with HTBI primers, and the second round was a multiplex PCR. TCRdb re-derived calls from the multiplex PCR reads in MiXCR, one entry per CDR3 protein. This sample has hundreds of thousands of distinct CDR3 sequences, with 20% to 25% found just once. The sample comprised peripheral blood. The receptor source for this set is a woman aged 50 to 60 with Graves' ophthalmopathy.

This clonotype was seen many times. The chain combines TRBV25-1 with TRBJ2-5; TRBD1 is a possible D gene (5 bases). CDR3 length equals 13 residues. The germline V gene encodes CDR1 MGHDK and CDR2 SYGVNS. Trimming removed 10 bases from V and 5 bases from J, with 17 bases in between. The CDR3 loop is CAKGQVSEETQYF. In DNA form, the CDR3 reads TGTGCCAAGGGGCAGGTCAGTGAGGAGACCCAGTACTTC.

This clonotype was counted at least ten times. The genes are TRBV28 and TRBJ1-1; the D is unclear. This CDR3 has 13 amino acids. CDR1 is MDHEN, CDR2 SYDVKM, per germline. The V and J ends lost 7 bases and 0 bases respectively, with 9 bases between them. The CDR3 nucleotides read TGTGCCAGCAACGACAACATGAACACTGAAGCTTTCTTT. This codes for CASNDNMNTEAFF.

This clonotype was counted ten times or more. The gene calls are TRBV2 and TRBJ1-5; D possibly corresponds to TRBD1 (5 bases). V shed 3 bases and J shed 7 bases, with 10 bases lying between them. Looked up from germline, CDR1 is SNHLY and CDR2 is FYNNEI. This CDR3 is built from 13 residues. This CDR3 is CASSEGEAQPQHF. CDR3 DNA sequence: TGTGCCAGCAGTGAGGGGGAGGCACAGCCCCAGCATTTT.

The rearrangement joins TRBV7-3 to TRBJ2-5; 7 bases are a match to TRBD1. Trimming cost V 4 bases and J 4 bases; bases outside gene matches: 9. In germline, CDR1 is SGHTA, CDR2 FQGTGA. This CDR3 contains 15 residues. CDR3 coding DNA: TGTGCCAGCAGCTCCGGGGCAGGGGGTAGAGAGACCCAGTACTTC. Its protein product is CASSSGAGGRETQYF. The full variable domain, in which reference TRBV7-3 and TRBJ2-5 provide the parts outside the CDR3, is GAGVSQTPSNKVTEKGKYVELRCDPISGHTALYWYRQSLGQGPEFLIYFQGTGAADDSGLPNDRFFAVRPEGSVSTLKIQRTERGDSAVYLCASSSGAGGRETQYFGPGTRLLVL.

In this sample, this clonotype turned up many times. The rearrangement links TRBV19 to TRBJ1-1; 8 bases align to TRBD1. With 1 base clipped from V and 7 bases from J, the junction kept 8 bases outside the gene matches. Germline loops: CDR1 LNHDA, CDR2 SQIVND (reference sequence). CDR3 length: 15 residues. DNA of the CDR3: TGTGCCAGTAGTATAGTCCGGACAGGGTCGGGTGAAGCTTTCTTT. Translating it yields CASSIVRTGSGEAFF.

CDR3 in amino acids: CASTPGKGSNQPQHF. CDR3 bases: TGTGCCAGCACCCCAGGGAAGGGCAGCAATCAGCCCCAGCATTTT. The gene calls are TRBV6-1 and TRBJ1-5, with a tentative D call TRBD1 (5 bases). Trimming removed 7 bases at V and 1 base at J, with 14 bases between. The CDR3 totals 15 residues. CDR1 is MNHNS and CDR2 is SASEGT in the germline V gene.

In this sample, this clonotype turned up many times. The CDR3 spells CAYLDRGIYNSPLHF. Here the CDR3 DNA reads TGTGCCTACCTGGACAGGGGGATCTATAATTCACCCCTCCACTTT. The rearrangement joins TRBV30 to TRBJ1-6, with 10 bases aligning to TRBD1. Germline CDR1 and CDR2: GTSNPN and SVGIG (reference sequence). The CDR3 is 15 amino acids. The trim removed 7 bases at V and 3 bases at J, leaving 6 bases unmatched. Filled out from reference TRBV30 and TRBJ1-6, the complete variable domain reads SQTIHQWPATLVQPVGSPLSLECTVEGTSNPNLYWYRQAAGRGLQLLFYSVGIGQISSEVPQNLSASRPQDRQFILSSKKLLLSDSGFYLCAYLDRGIYNSPLHFGNGTRLTVT.

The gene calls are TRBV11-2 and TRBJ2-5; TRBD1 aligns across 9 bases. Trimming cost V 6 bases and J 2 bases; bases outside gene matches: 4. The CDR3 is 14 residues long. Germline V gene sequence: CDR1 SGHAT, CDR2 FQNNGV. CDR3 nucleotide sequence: TGTGCCAGCAGTTTTGACAGGGGGCAAGAGACCCAGTACTTC. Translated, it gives CASSFDRGQETQYF.

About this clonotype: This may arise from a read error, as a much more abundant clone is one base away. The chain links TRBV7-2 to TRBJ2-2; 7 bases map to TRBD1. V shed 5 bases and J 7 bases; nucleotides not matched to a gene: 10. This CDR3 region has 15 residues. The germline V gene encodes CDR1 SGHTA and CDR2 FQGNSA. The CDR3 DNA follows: TGTGCCAGCAGCCTGACAGGGATGGAGGACGGGGAGCTGTTTTTT. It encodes CASSLTGMEDGELFF.

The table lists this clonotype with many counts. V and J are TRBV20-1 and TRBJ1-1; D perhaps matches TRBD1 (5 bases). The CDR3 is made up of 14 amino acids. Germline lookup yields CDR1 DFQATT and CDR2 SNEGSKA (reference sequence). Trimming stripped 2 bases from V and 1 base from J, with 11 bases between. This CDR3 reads CSARRWGGNTEAFF. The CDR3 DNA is TGCAGTGCTAGACGGTGGGGGGGGAACACTGAAGCTTTCTTT.

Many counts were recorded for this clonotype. The CDR3 nucleotides are TGCAGTGCTAGTCCAGAAGAGACCCAGTACTTC. Translated: CSASPEETQYF. The genes are TRBV20-1 and TRBJ2-5; D is unresolved. The CDR3 consists of 11 residues. Germline V gene data show CDR1 as DFQATT and CDR2 as SNEGSKA (reference sequence). Trimming stripped 3 bases from V and 3 bases from J, with 5 bases between.

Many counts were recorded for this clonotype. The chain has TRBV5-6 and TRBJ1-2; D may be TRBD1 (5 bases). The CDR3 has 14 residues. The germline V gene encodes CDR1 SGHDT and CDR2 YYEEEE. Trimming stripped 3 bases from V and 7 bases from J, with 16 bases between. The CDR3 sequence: CASSWEGSVTGYTF. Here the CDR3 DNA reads TGTGCCAGCAGCTGGGAGGGGTCGGTTACTGGCTACACCTTC.

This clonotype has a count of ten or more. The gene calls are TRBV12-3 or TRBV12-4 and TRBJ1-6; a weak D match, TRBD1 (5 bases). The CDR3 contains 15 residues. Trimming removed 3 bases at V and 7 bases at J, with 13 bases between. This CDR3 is CASSFSGTRNSPLHF. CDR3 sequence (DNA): TGTGCCAGCAGTTTTTCAGGGACGAGGAATTCACCCCTCCACTTT.

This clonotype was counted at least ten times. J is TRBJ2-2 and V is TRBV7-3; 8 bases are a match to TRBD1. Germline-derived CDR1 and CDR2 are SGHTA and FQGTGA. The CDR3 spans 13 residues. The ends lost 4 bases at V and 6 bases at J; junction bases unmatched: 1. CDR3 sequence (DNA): TGTGCCAGCAGCTGGACAGGGTCCGGGGAGCTGTTTTTT. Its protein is CASSWTGSGELFF.

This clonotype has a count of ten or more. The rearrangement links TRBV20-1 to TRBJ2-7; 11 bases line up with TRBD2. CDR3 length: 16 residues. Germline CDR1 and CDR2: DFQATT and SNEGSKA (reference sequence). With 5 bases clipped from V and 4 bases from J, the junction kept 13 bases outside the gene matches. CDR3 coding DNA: TGCAGTGCTGCCCACTCCTTTGGGACTAGCGGTTACGAGCAGTACTTC. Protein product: CSAAHSFGTSGYEQYF.

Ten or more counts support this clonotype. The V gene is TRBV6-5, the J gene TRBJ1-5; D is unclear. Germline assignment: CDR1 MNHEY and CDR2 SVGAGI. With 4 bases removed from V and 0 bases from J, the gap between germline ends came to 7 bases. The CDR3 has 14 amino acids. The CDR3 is CASSLHGSNQPQHF. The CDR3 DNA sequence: TGTGCCAGCAGTTTACACGGTAGCAATCAGCCCCAGCATTTT.

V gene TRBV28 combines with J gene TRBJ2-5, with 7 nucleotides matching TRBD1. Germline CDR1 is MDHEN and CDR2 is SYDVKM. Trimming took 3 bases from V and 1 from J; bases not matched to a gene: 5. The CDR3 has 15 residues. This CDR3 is CASSLEQGPQETQYF. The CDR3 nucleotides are TGTGCCAGCAGTTTGGAACAGGGGCCCCAAGAGACCCAGTACTTC.

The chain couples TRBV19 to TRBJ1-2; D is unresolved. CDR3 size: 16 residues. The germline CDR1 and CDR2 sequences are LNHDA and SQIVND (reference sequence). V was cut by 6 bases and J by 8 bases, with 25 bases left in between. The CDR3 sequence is CASRLDAGITIGGYTF. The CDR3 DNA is TGTGCCAGTAGGCTGGACGCTGGGATAACAATCGGGGGCTACACCTTC.

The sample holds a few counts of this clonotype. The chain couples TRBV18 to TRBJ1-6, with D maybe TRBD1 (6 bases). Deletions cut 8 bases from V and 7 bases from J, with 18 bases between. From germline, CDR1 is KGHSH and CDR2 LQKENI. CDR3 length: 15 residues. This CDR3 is CASAFLQGSNSPLHF. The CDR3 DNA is TGTGCCAGCGCCTTTCTACAGGGTAGCAATTCACCCCTCCACTTT.

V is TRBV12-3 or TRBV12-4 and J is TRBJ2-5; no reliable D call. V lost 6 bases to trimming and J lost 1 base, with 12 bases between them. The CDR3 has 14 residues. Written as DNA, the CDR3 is TGTGCCAGCAGCCCCTTACGAGGCCAAGAGACCCAGTACTTC. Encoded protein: CASSPLRGQETQYF.

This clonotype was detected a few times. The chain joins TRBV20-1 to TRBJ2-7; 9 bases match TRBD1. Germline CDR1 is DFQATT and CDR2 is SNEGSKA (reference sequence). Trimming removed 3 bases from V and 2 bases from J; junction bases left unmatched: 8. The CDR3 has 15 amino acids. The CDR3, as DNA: TGCAGTGCTAGGAAACCGGGACAGGGAACCTACGAGCAGTACTTC. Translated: CSARKPGQGTYEQYF.

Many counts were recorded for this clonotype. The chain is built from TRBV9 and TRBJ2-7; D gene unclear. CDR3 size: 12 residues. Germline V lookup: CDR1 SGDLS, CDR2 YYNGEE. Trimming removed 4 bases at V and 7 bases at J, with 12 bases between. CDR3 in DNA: TGTGCCAGCAGCCCCCTGTTGGGGGAGCAGTACTTC. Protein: CASSPLLGEQYF.

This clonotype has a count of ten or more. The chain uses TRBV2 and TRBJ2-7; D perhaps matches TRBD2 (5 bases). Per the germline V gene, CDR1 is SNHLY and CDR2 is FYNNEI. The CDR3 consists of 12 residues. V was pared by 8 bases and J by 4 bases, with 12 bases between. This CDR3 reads CASGGSVYEQYF. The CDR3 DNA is TGTGCCAGCGGTGGGAGTGTTTACGAGCAGTACTTC.

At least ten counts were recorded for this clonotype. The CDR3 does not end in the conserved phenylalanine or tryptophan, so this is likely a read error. The DNA of the CDR3 is TGTGCCAGCAGCCGCCCGGGGGCTGAAGCTTTCTCT. Translating gives CASSRPGAEAFS. V gene TRBV12-3 or TRBV12-4 combines with J gene TRBJ1-1; possible D gene TRBD1, 5 bases. There are 12 residues in the CDR3. With 6 bases removed from V and 6 bases from J, the gap between germline ends came to 11 bases.

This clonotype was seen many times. This chain's CDR3 is CASSPDRALNQPQHF. CDR3 DNA: TGTGCCAGCAGCCCCGACAGGGCCCTCAATCAGCCCCAGCATTTT. The chain has TRBV6-1 and TRBJ1-5; 7 positions agree with TRBD1. This CDR3 is 15 amino acids long. Per germline, CDR1 MNHNS and CDR2 SASEGT. V lost 6 bases and J lost 3; bases outside the gene matches: 8.

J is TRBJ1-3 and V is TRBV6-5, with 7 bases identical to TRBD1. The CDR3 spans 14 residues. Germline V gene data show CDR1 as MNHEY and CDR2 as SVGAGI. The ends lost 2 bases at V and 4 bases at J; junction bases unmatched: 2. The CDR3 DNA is TGTGCCAGCAGTTACGGGACAGAAGGAAACACCATATATTTT. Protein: CASSYGTEGNTIYF.

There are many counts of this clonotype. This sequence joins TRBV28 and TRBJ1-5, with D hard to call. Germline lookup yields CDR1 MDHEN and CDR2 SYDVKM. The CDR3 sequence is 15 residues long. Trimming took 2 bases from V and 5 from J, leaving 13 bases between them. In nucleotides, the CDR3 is TGTGCCAGCAGTTTAATGGGGTACGGCGATCAGCCCCAGCATTTT. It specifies CASSLMGYGDQPQHF. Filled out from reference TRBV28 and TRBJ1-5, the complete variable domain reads DVKVTQSSRYLVKRTGEKVFLECVQDMDHENMFWYRQDPGLGLRLIYFSYDVKMKEKGDIPEGYSVSREKKERFSLILESASTNQTSMYLCASSLMGYGDQPQHFGDGTRLSIL.

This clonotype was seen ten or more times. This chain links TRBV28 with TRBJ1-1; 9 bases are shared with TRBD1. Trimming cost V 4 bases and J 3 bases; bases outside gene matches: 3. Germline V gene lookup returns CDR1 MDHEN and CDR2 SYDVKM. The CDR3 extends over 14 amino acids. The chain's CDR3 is CASSYGTGYTEAFF. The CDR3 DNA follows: TGTGCCAGCAGTTACGGGACAGGGTACACTGAAGCTTTCTTT.

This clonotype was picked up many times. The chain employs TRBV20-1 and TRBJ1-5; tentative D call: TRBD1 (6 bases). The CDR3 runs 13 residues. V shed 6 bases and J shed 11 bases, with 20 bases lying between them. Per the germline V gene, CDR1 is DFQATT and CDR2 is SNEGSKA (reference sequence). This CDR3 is CSARQARLQSQHF. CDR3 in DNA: TGCAGTGCCCGACAGGCTCGTTTGCAGTCCCAGCATTTT.

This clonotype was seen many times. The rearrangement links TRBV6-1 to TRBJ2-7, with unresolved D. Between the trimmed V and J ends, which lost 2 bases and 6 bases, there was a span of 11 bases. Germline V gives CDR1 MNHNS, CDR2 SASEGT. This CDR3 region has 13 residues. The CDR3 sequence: CASSEMLRVEQYF. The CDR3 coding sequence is TGTGCCAGCAGTGAAATGTTACGAGTCGAGCAGTACTTC.

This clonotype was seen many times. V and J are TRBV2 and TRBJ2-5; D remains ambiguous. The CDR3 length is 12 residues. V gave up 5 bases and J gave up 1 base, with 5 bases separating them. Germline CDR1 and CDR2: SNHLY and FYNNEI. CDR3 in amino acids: CASSSTQETQYF. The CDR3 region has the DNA TGTGCCAGCAGTTCTACCCAAGAGACCCAGTACTTC.

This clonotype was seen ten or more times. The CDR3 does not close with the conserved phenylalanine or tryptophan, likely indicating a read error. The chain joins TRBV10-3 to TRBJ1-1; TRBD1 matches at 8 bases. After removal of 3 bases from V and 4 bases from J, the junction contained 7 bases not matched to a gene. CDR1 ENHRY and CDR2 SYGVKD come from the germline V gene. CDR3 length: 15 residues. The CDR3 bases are TGTGCCATCAGTGAATCCGACAGGGGTGGCACTGAAGCTTTCCTT. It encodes CAISESDRGGTEAFL.